Following are 21 T cell receptor beta chains from one sample sequenced in a study of CD8+ T cells in alopecia areata. Treatment meaning: oral pan-JAK inhibitor, 5-10 mg twice daily. cDNA prepared by RNA extraction and subsequent reverse transcription served as the template for sequencing. Repertoires were generated with immunoSEQ multiplex PCR, while TCRdb's copy carries only in-frame clones and drops some. The repertoire consists of 95,000 to 110,000 clones, with around 84% occurring once and the leading ten covering around 10%. The sequenced sample was CD8+ T cells sorted from blood, obtained between weeks 30 and 35, from a patient treated with tofacitinib. The receptors originated from a human donor with alopecia areata.

The rearrangement uses TRBV7-9 and TRBJ1-1; possible D gene TRBD1, 5 bases. The ends were cut back, 8 bases at V and 0 bases at J, with 13 bases in the middle. The germline V gene encodes CDR1 SEHNR and CDR2 FQNEAQ (reference sequence). CDR3 length: 14 residues. In DNA, the CDR3 is TGTGCCAGCGAGTCTGAGGGGATGAACACTGAAGCTTTCTTT. It specifies CASESEGMNTEAFF.

The chain is built from TRBV29-1 and TRBJ2-1, with D maybe TRBD2 (5 bases). CDR1 and CDR2 from the germline V gene are SQVTM and ANQGSEA. Trimming took off 5 bases at V and 0 bases at J, with 11 bases between the two ends. This CDR3 spans 14 amino acids. The CDR3 region is CSVLSGSSYNEQFF. The CDR3, as DNA: TGCAGCGTTCTATCGGGGAGCTCCTACAATGAGCAGTTCTTC.

The CDR3 bases are TGTGCCAGCAGCGTCAATGGCAATGAGCAGTTCTTC. This gives the protein CASSVNGNEQFF. The rearrangement joins TRBV9 to TRBJ2-1; D remains ambiguous. The CDR3 has 12 amino acids. V was shortened by 2 bases and J by 6 bases, with 6 bases between the two germline ends. Germline V gives CDR1 SGDLS, CDR2 YYNGEE.

The chain recombines TRBV30 with TRBJ2-7, with 8 positions matching TRBD1. This CDR3 has 15 residues. Unmatched junction bases numbered 7, after V lost 0 bases and J lost 3 bases. The germline V gene has CDR1 GTSNPN and CDR2 SVGIG (reference sequence). The DNA for the CDR3 is TGTGCCTGGAGTGTCTTGACAGGGGTAGTCTACGAGCAGTACTTC. Its protein is CAWSVLTGVVYEQYF.

This chain's CDR3 is CASSHDSGTATYEQYF. The CDR3 region has the DNA TGCGCCAGCAGCCATGACTCCGGGACGGCTACCTACGAGCAGTACTTC. V and J are TRBV4-1 and TRBJ2-7, with D perhaps matching TRBD1 or TRBD2 (5 bases each). V gave up 3 bases and J gave up 2 bases, with 17 bases separating them. Germline V CDR1 and CDR2: MGHRA, YSYEKL. The CDR3 runs 16 residues.

The chain is built from TRBV30 and TRBJ1-1; the D is unclear. V shed 0 bases and J shed 1 base, with 3 bases lying between them. The CDR3 runs to 12 residues. The germline CDR1 and CDR2 sequences are GTSNPN and SVGIG (reference sequence). For the CDR3, the DNA is TGTGCCTGGAGTGTGTCGAACACTGAAGCTTTCTTT. Its protein product is CAWSVSNTEAFF.

The chain joins TRBV6-5 to TRBJ2-2, with TRBD1 as a possible D gene (6 bases). The V end was cut by 0 bases, the J end by 4 bases, with 12 bases between. The germline CDR1 and CDR2 sequences are MNHEY and SVGAGI. This CDR3 comprises 16 residues. Written as DNA, the CDR3 is TGTGCCAGCAGTTACTCCGGACAGATGGGCACCGGGGAGCTGTTTTTT. Translating gives CASSYSGQMGTGELFF.

The chain employs TRBV4-2 and TRBJ1-1; tentative D call: TRBD1 (5 bases). Germline V CDR1 and CDR2: LGHNA, YNFKEQ. The CDR3 runs 12 residues. V lost 1 base, J lost 7 bases, and 7 bases lay in between. CDR3 sequence reads: CASSQGQNEAFF. Here the CDR3 DNA reads TGTGCCAGCAGCCAAGGACAGAATGAAGCTTTCTTT.

This clone turned up a few times. The genes are TRBV13 and TRBJ2-3; TRBD1 matches at 7 bases. CDR3 size: 15 residues. Germline V CDR1 and CDR2: PRHDT, FYEKMQ (reference sequence). With V trimmed by 10 bases and J by 4 bases, 14 bases remained unmatched. CDR3 in amino acids: CATLLRGQWADTQYF. The DNA of the CDR3 is TGTGCCACCTTGCTCCGGGGACAGTGGGCAGATACGCAGTATTTT.

The V gene is TRBV7-9, the J gene TRBJ2-2, with D perhaps TRBD2 (6 bases). The germline CDR1 and CDR2 sequences are SEHNR and FQNEAQ (reference sequence). The CDR3 sequence is 13 residues long. V shed 0 bases and J shed 13 bases, with 12 bases lying between them. In DNA, the CDR3 is TGTGCCAGCAGCTTAGCGGCCGCGGAGGGGCTGTTTTTT. As protein: CASSLAAAEGLFF.

The chain couples TRBV4-1 to TRBJ1-1; the D gene is possibly TRBD1 (6 bases). The CDR3 is made up of 13 amino acids. The V gene lost 5 bases and the J gene lost 1 base, with 8 bases spanning the gap. Germline CDR1 reads MGHRA; CDR2 reads YSYEKL. CDR3 protein: CASSGGGNTEAFF. The DNA for the CDR3 is TGCGCCAGCAGCGGAGGGGGGAACACTGAAGCTTTCTTT.

This clone has a single count. The V gene is TRBV30, the J gene TRBJ1-2, with a weak D call TRBD1 (5 bases). Trimming stripped 7 bases from V and 3 bases from J, with 24 bases between. Per the germline V gene, CDR1 is GTSNPN and CDR2 is SVGIG (reference sequence). The CDR3 extends over 16 amino acids. The CDR3 protein is CASEVAGTRGDYGYTF. The DNA for the CDR3 is TGTGCCTCGGAGGTGGCAGGGACCCGAGGGGACTATGGCTACACCTTC.

The gene calls are TRBV7-6 and TRBJ2-7; 11 nucleotides line up with TRBD1. The V gene end was trimmed by 5 bases and the J gene end by 5 bases; junction bases not matched to a gene: 5. Germline V CDR1 and CDR2: SGHVS, FNYEAQ. This CDR3 comprises 14 residues. The CDR3 DNA reads as TGTGCCAGCAGCAAAGGGACAGGGGGGAACGAGCAGTACTTC. Translation: CASSKGTGGNEQYF.

The chain joins TRBV27 to TRBJ1-2, with 8 bases lining up with TRBD1. CDR1 is MNHEY and CDR2 is SMNVEV in the germline V gene (reference sequence). The CDR3 has 13 amino acids. After removal of 6 bases from V and 7 bases from J, the junction contained 7 bases not matched to a gene. CDR3 region: CASRGGQVLGYTF. The CDR3 region has the DNA TGTGCCAGCAGGGGGGGACAGGTGCTTGGCTACACCTTC.

V is TRBV6-6 and J is TRBJ2-5; the D is unclear. Trimming cost V 2 bases and J 0 bases, with 10 bases left between them. In germline, CDR1 is MNHNY, CDR2 SVGAGI (reference sequence). The CDR3 runs to 15 residues. CDR3 region: CASSYTTAYQETQYF. The CDR3 DNA follows: TGTGCCAGCAGTTACACGACCGCGTACCAAGAGACCCAGTACTTC.

This chain uses TRBV4-1 with TRBJ2-1, with D possibly being TRBD2 (6 bases). V dropped 1 base and J dropped 4 bases, with 14 bases sitting between them. CDR3 length: 16 amino acids. Per the germline V gene, CDR1 is MGHRA and CDR2 is YSYEKL. The CDR3 here is CASSQVIASDYNEQFF. In DNA, the CDR3 is TGCGCCAGCAGCCAAGTGATCGCTAGCGATTACAATGAGCAGTTCTTC.

This chain uses TRBV7-9 with TRBJ2-7, with 8 bases matching TRBD2. Germline CDR1 and CDR2: SEHNR and FQNEAQ (reference sequence). CDR3 length equals 13 residues. V lost 10 bases to trimming and J lost 2 bases; unmatched junction nucleotides: 7. The CDR3 reads CAIQGLVTYEQYF. CDR3 in DNA: TGTGCCATTCAGGGACTAGTTACCTACGAGCAGTACTTC.

The table lists this clone with a count of one. This chain joins TRBV6-1 and TRBJ2-7, with 8 bases lining up with TRBD2. In germline, CDR1 is MNHNS, CDR2 SASEGT. The J segment lost 0 bases and the V segment lost 1 base, leaving 2 bases of the junction unmatched. There are 15 residues in the CDR3. CDR3 nucleotide sequence: TGTGCCAGCAGTGAAGAAAGCGGGAGCTCCTACGAGCAGTACTTC. Amino acid sequence: CASSEESGSSYEQYF.

V and J are TRBV2 and TRBJ2-3, with 10 bases lining up with TRBD2. V gave up 2 bases and J gave up 4 bases; unmatched junction bases: 12. The CDR3 extends over 18 amino acids. Germline-derived CDR1 and CDR2 are SNHLY and FYNNEI. The chain's CDR3 is CASSERAASGSSADTQYF. The CDR3 bases are TGTGCCAGCAGTGAAAGGGCCGCTAGCGGGAGTTCAGCAGATACGCAGTATTTT.

This clone was counted once. The gene calls are TRBV7-9 and TRBJ1-2, with a possible D match to TRBD1 (6 bases). The germline V gene encodes CDR1 SEHNR and CDR2 FQNEAQ (reference sequence). The CDR3 runs 16 residues. The V and J ends lost 1 base and 3 bases respectively, with 15 bases between them. The DNA of the CDR3 is TGTGCCAGCAGCTTAGTGAGCCAGGGGAATTACTATGGCTACACCTTC. Its protein is CASSLVSQGNYYGYTF. Using reference TRBV7-9 and TRBJ1-2 for the parts outside the CDR3, the full variable domain is DTGVSQNPRHKITKRGQNVTFRCDPISEHNRLYWYRQTLGQGPEFLTYFQNEAQLEKSRLLSDRFSAERPKGSFSTLEIQRTEQGDSAMYLCASSLVSQGNYYGYTFGSGTRLTVV.

This sequence joins TRBV7-6 and TRBJ2-1; 7 bases line up with TRBD2. Germline V CDR1 and CDR2: SGHVS, FNYEAQ. Losses at the gene ends were 4 bases for V and 8 bases for J; bases not matched to a gene: 11. This CDR3 is built from 15 residues. The CDR3 is CASSWTSPTGDEQFF. The CDR3 nucleotides read TGTGCCAGCAGCTGGACTAGTCCCACCGGGGATGAGCAGTTCTTC.